Following are 24 T cell receptor beta chains from one sample sequenced in a study of T cells in Graves' hyperthyroidism and ophthalmopathy (dated by TCRdb to the late 2010s). Receptors were amplified or captured by multiplex PCR. The sample was run on an Illumina HiSeq 2000. The TCR beta CDR3 regions were amplified from the RNA transcripts. The first round of RT-PCR for the TCR CDR3 was performed with the HTBI primer set and the Qiagen OneStep RT-PCR kit. Starting from the raw public reads, TCRdb applied fastp trimming at Q25, assembled clones with MiXCR and retained in-frame beta chains. Each CDR3 protein gets just one entry, which takes the most common genes and DNA from the rows behind it. The sample profile shows roughly 710,000 distinct CDR3 sequences; approximately 40% of them were found once. Roughly 30% of the sample goes to the ten largest clones. What was sequenced was blood. The receptors derive from a woman aged 40 to 55 with Graves' hyperthyroidism.

This clonotype was counted many times. At one of its ends the junction is not consistent with the germline gene, which may arise from a read error. V is TRBV11-2 and J is TRBJ1-2; TRBD1 aligns across 8 bases. The CDR3 is 13 amino acids. Germline V gene data show CDR1 as SGHAT and CDR2 as FQNNGV. CDR3 sequence reads: CASSVTGDYGYTF. Written as DNA, the CDR3 is TGCGCCAGCAGTGTGACAGGGGATTATGGCTACACCTTC.

This clonotype was recorded only once. A much larger clonotype is one base distant, so this may be a read error. The chain has TRBV24-1 and TRBJ1-2; D possibly corresponds to TRBD1 (6 bases). CDR1 is KGHDR, CDR2 SFDVKD, per germline. The CDR3 contains 13 residues. The CDR3 reads CPTSDGDTYGYTF. The DNA for the CDR3 is TGTCCCACCAGTGATGGGGACACCTATGGCTACACCTTC.

This clonotype appeared a few times. The rearrangement uses TRBV2 and TRBJ1-2; weak D call: TRBD1 (5 bases). CDR1 and CDR2 (germline): SNHLY, FYNNEI. The CDR3 runs 15 residues. Trimming cost V 6 bases and J 5 bases, with 19 bases left between them. The CDR3: CASRGTGRDEYGYTF. DNA of the CDR3: TGTGCCAGCAGGGGAACTGGCAGGGACGAATATGGCTACACCTTC.

A remark on this clonotype: This may come from a read error, since a much larger clone is one base off. This chain joins TRBV12-3 or TRBV12-4 and TRBJ1-5; D is uncertain. Trimming stripped 3 bases from V and 9 bases from J, with 15 bases between. The CDR3 consists of 14 residues. CDR3 residues: CASSFRHAGRPQHF. CDR3 coding DNA: TGTGCCAGCAGTTTCCGACATGCGGGTCGGCCCCAGCATTTT.

This clonotype was detected ten times or more. The chain employs TRBV7-9 and TRBJ2-6; D remains ambiguous. Germline V gene sequence: CDR1 SEHNR, CDR2 FQNEAQ (reference sequence). There are 15 residues in the CDR3. Deletions cut 4 bases from V and 1 base from J, with 8 bases between. The CDR3 nucleotides are TGTGCCAGCAGCTCCATCGGGTCTGGGGCCAACGTCCTGACTTTC. Amino acids: CASSSIGSGANVLTF. Full variable domain (rest looked up from reference TRBV7-9 and TRBJ2-6): DTGVSQNPRHKITKRGQNVTFRCDPISEHNRLYWYRQTLGQGPEFLTYFQNEAQLEKSRLLSDRFSAERPKGSFSTLEIQRTEQGDSAMYLCASSSIGSGANVLTFGAGSRLTVL.

The chain joins TRBV5-4 to TRBJ1-6, with D hard to call. The CDR3 is 13 amino acids. Per germline, CDR1 SGHNT and CDR2 YYREEE (reference sequence). The V end lost 0 bases, the J end lost 8 bases, and 6 bases lay between the germline ends. The CDR3 DNA reads as TGTGCCAGCAGCTTGGATGAGGATTCACCCCTCCACTTT. This encodes CASSLDEDSPLHF. The complete variable domain, with remaining parts taken from reference TRBV5-4 and TRBJ1-6, reads ETGVTQSPTHLIKTRGQQVTLRCSSQSGHNTVSWYQQALGQGPQFIFQYYREEENGRGNFPPRFSGLQFPNYSSELNVNALELDDSALYLCASSLDEDSPLHFGNGTRLTVT.

The chain has TRBV6-1 and TRBJ1-1; D remains unclear. V dropped 5 bases and J dropped 1 base, with 11 bases sitting between them. Germline CDR1 MNHNS, CDR2 SASEGT. CDR3 size: 14 residues. CDR3 amino acids: CASSQTDGNTEAFF. CDR3 DNA sequence: TGTGCCAGCAGTCAGACCGACGGGAACACTGAAGCTTTCTTT.

The CDR3 DNA reads as TGCAGCGTTCCCCAGTCTAACTATGGCTACACCTTC. Amino acid sequence: CSVPQSNYGYTF. The chain couples TRBV29-1 to TRBJ1-2; D is undetermined. This CDR3 spans 12 amino acids. Deletions cut 5 bases from V and 0 bases from J, with 7 bases between. Looked up from germline, CDR1 is SQVTM and CDR2 is ANQGSEA.

A few counts support this clonotype. The V gene is TRBV4-2, the J gene TRBJ2-5, with TRBD2 as a possible D gene (5 bases). V was pared by 1 base and J by 3 bases, with 12 bases between. Germline CDR1 and CDR2: LGHNA and YNFKEQ. The CDR3 runs to 15 residues. CDR3 in amino acids: CASSQVLATKETQYF. The CDR3 nucleotides are TGTGCCAGCAGCCAAGTCTTAGCGACAAAAGAGACCCAGTACTTC.

In this sample, this clonotype turned up many times. The chain carries TRBV20-1 and TRBJ1-5, with 9 nucleotides matching TRBD1. This CDR3 has 15 amino acids. With V trimmed by 6 bases and J by 3 bases, 9 bases remained unmatched. Germline V gene data show CDR1 as DFQATT and CDR2 as SNEGSKA (reference sequence). In DNA form, the CDR3 reads TGCAGTGCCCGGCGTAGGACAGGGGTCAATCAGCCCCAGCATTTT. It specifies CSARRRTGVNQPQHF.

This clonotype showed up just a few times. The J gene is TRBJ1-6, the V gene TRBV29-1, with 8 bases that match TRBD1. V lost 0 bases to trimming and J lost 10 bases; unmatched junction nucleotides: 8. This CDR3 region has 15 residues. Germline V gives CDR1 SQVTM, CDR2 ANQGSEA. In nucleotides, the CDR3 is TGCAGCGTTGAAGAGCAGGCAGGGGGCGAGTCACCCCTCCACTTT. Translation gives CSVEEQAGGESPLHF. Looking up the rest from reference TRBV29-1 and TRBJ1-6 gives the full variable domain: SAVISQKPSRDICQRGTSLTIQCQVDSQVTMMFWYRQQPGQSLTLIATANQGSEATYESGFVIDKFPISRPNLTFSTLTVSNMSPEDSSIYLCSVEEQAGGESPLHFGNGTRLTVT.

This clonotype was counted between two and nine times. In DNA form, the CDR3 reads TGCGCCAGCAGCCTACCGGATTGGAGTCGAGCTTTCTTT. This codes for CASSLPDWSRAFF. The chain uses TRBV5-1 and TRBJ1-1; D not certain. There are 13 residues in the CDR3. Germline-derived CDR1 and CDR2 are SGHRS and YFSETQ. Trimming pared 4 bases from V and 10 bases from J, leaving 17 bases between.

This clonotype has a count of ten or more. This chain uses TRBV29-1 with TRBJ1-2; D not certain. CDR1 SQVTM and CDR2 ANQGSEA come from the germline V gene. This CDR3 region has 13 residues. V dropped 0 bases and J dropped 6 bases, with 11 bases sitting between them. The CDR3 DNA sequence: TGCAGCGTTGAAGATTCCCGGCAACATGGCTACACCTTC. This codes for CSVEDSRQHGYTF.

As regards this clonotype: This may be a read error, as it is one base from a much larger clone. This chain links TRBV9 with TRBJ1-1, with 12 nucleotides matching TRBD1. The germline V gene encodes CDR1 SGDLS and CDR2 YYNGEE. The CDR3 has 17 amino acids. The CDR3 DNA follows: TGTGCCAGCAGCGTAGGACGGGACAGGGGGCCGGGCACTGAAGCTCTCTTT. Translated: CASSVGRDRGPGTEALF. Together with reference TRBV9 and TRBJ1-1, the CDR3 gives the full variable domain: DSGVTQTPKHLITATGQRVTLRCSPRSGDLSVYWYQQSLDQGLQFLIQYYNGEERAKGNILERFSAQQFPDLHSELNLSSLELGDSALYFCASSVGRDRGPGTEALFGQGTRLTVV.

This clonotype has more than one count but fewer than ten. The CDR3: CASSSASGSYEQYF. CDR3 in DNA: TGTGCCAGCAGCTCTGCTTCGGGTTCCTACGAGCAGTACTTC. The rearrangement uses TRBV5-6 and TRBJ2-7, with unresolved D. Germline-derived CDR1 and CDR2 are SGHDT and YYEEEE. V was trimmed by 3 bases and J by 1 base, leaving 11 bases between them. The CDR3 covers 14 residues.

In the case of this clonotype: This may stem from a read error, because a much larger clone lies one nucleotide away. V is TRBV24-1 and J is TRBJ2-7; 9 bases map to TRBD1. The CDR3 has 15 residues. CDR1 KGHDR and CDR2 SFDVKD come from the germline V gene. V shed 3 bases and J 9 bases; nucleotides not matched to a gene: 11. CDR3 in DNA: TGTGCCACCAGTGATCCGGGACAGGGTGGCCACGGGCAGTACTTC. Residues: CATSDPGQGGHGQYF.

In this sample, this clonotype turned up a few times. This rearrangement joins TRBV20-1 to TRBJ1-4; 11 bases are shared with TRBD1. The CDR3 is made up of 16 amino acids. Germline trimming cut 1 base from V and 8 bases from J; bases unmatched to any gene: 9. Germline V gene lookup returns CDR1 DFQATT and CDR2 SNEGSKA (reference sequence). CDR3 protein: CSARGTGGEAREKLFF. The CDR3 DNA sequence: TGCAGTGCTAGAGGGACAGGGGGCGAAGCTCGGGAAAAACTGTTTTTT.

This clonotype turned up a few times. This chain uses TRBV10-3 with TRBJ1-2, with a possible D match to TRBD1 (6 bases). V was trimmed by 10 bases and J by 2 bases, leaving 20 bases between them. Germline V lookup: CDR1 ENHRY, CDR2 SYGVKD. The CDR3 extends over 15 amino acids. The CDR3 DNA reads TGTGCCACCCGTTTTGAGGACAGCCCAAACTATGGCTACACCTTC. This sequence encodes CATRFEDSPNYGYTF.

This chain's CDR3 is CSVEVSYYGYTF. The CDR3 DNA reads as TGCAGCGTTGAAGTATCGTATTATGGCTACACCTTC. The rearrangement joins TRBV29-1 to TRBJ1-2, with D uncertain. Trimming took off 1 base at V and 5 bases at J, with 8 bases between the two ends. The CDR3 spans 12 residues. Germline CDR1 and CDR2: SQVTM and ANQGSEA. Full variable domain (missing parts from reference TRBV29-1 and TRBJ1-2): SAVISQKPSRDICQRGTSLTIQCQVDSQVTMMFWYRQQPGQSLTLIATANQGSEATYESGFVIDKFPISRPNLTFSTLTVSNMSPEDSSIYLCSVEVSYYGYTFGSGTRLTVV.

There are many counts of this clonotype. The V call is TRBV7-9, the J call TRBJ1-3; possible D gene TRBD1, 5 bases. This CDR3 contains 16 residues. V was trimmed by 1 base and J by 0 bases, leaving 10 bases between them. The germline V gene has CDR1 SEHNR and CDR2 FQNEAQ (reference sequence). The CDR3 bases are TGTGCCAGCAGCTTAGATCGGGGGTCCTCTGGAAACACCATATATTTT. Translating gives CASSLDRGSSGNTIYF.

This clonotype was observed a few times. This chain joins TRBV6-5 and TRBJ1-2; D perhaps matches TRBD1 (6 bases). Germline V gene sequence: CDR1 MNHEY, CDR2 SVGAGI. V was clipped by 6 bases and J by 4 bases, with 18 bases between them. The CDR3 has 15 residues. CDR3 in DNA: TGTGCCAGCAGGACATCCGAGGGGGGCCGCTATGGCTACACCTTC. Protein product: CASRTSEGGRYGYTF.

The V and J genes are TRBV10-1 and TRBJ2-1, with a tentative D call TRBD2 (6 bases). There are 16 residues in the CDR3. V was clipped by 4 bases and J by 7 bases, with 20 bases between them. Germline V gives CDR1 WNHNN, CDR2 SYGVQD (reference sequence). This chain's CDR3 is CASSVGRPPGGNEQFF. The CDR3 nucleotides are TGCGCCAGCAGTGTGGGACGCCCACCCGGAGGGAATGAGCAGTTCTTC.

This chain links TRBV10-3 with TRBJ2-7; a weak D match, TRBD1 (6 bases). This CDR3 has 16 amino acids. V was trimmed by 3 bases and J by 3 bases, leaving 18 bases between them. Germline V gene lookup returns CDR1 ENHRY and CDR2 SYGVKD. The CDR3 DNA reads as TGTGCCATCAGTGATCGTTTGAGGGACACCCTCTACGAGCAGTACTTC. It yields the protein CAISDRLRDTLYEQYF.

In the case of this clonotype: One end of the junction is discordant with germline, which a read error may explain. The chain employs TRBV6-2 or TRBV6-3 and TRBJ2-5; D remains ambiguous. There are 12 residues in the CDR3. CDR1 is MNHEY and CDR2 is SVGEGT in the germline V gene. In DNA form, the CDR3 reads TGTGCCAGCGGTAACGGTCAAGAGGCCCAGTACTTC. It encodes CASGNGQEAQYF.